The clone carrying this T cell receptor beta chain has a single count. Antigen specificity is unknown. Treatment noted: oral pan-JAK inhibitor, 5-10 mg twice daily. CDR1 GTSNPN and CDR2 SVGIG come from the germline V gene (reference sequence). V lost 2 bases, J lost 5 bases, and 6 bases lay in between. This CDR3 has 12 amino acids. These data originate in a study of CD8+ T cells in alopecia areata. Regarding the study as a whole: A single nonresponder leaves the baseline CD8+ expansion link to response uncertain. Scalp lesions, especially in alopecia totalis/universalis, had higher clonality than normal scalp.

In each case, RNA was isolated and then reverse transcribed into cDNA as the sequencing template. TCRdb's copy holds only in-frame clones and misses some; the assay was immunoSEQ multiplex PCR. The sample consists of fewer than 250,000 clones, 60% of them appearing once. The receptor was derived from a human donor with alopecia areata. Sequenced material: CD4+ T cells sorted from blood, taken at week 24, from a patient treated with tofacitinib. This sequence joins TRBV30 and TRBJ1-4; D gene ambiguous. DNA of the CDR3: TGTGCCTGGAGTCTCCTGAATGAAAAACTGTTTTTT. Translation: CAWSLLNEKLFF. Full variable domain (rest looked up from reference TRBV30 and TRBJ1-4): SQTIHQWPATLVQPVGSPLSLECTVEGTSNPNLYWYRQAAGRGLQLLFYSVGIGQISSEVPQNLSASRPQDRQFILSSKKLLLSDSGFYLCAWSLLNEKLFFGSGTQLSVL.